Given below is one T cell receptor (beta chain) in context. Using immunoSEQ multiplex PCR, the repertoire was profiled, and TCRdb retains in-frame clones only, with some absent. The data show 20,000 to 25,000 clones, about 95% seen once. The record originates from a study of B cell selection in AIRE deficiency. Regulatory T cells were sorted as CD4+CD25hiCD127low/negative cells. The V and J ends lost 3 bases and 8 bases respectively, with 17 bases between them. The V gene's germline CDR1 is MNHEY and CDR2 SMNVEV (reference sequence). The CDR3 has 16 residues. The source material was Tregs sorted from PBMCs. This TCR was recovered from a human donor with AIRE deficiency. This sequence joins TRBV27 and TRBJ1-6, with D maybe TRBD1 (5 bases). CDR3 in amino acids: CASSFLAGWFDSPLHF. In DNA, the CDR3 is TGTGCCAGCAGTTTTCTAGCAGGGTGGTTTGATTCACCCCTCCACTTT.